Presented here are 21 T cell receptor beta chains from one specimen sequenced in a study of cytomegalovirus exposure and HLA in healthy donors. Profiled with immunoSEQ multiplex PCR; TCRdb holds only in-frame clones, not every one. The data show around 120,000 clones, with approximately 88% seen just once and approximately 2% held by the top ten. Sequences were obtained from PBMCs. The origin of the receptors is a man between 18 and 29 years old in good health and CMV-seronegative.

This chain links TRBV5-1 with TRBJ1-2; the D is unclear. CDR1 SGHRS and CDR2 YFSETQ come from the germline V gene. This CDR3 spans 14 amino acids. V lost 1 base and J lost 3, with 10 bases in between. CDR3 in amino acids: CASSLIAGDYGYTF. CDR3 in DNA: TGCGCCAGCAGCTTGATCGCAGGCGACTATGGCTACACCTTC.

The V gene is TRBV2, the J gene TRBJ1-1, with TRBD1 as a possible D gene (5 bases). Germline V gene sequence: CDR1 SNHLY, CDR2 FYNNEI. Deletions cut 6 bases from V and 0 bases from J, with 8 bases between. This CDR3 comprises 13 residues. This chain's CDR3 is CASRDILNTEAFF. DNA for the CDR3: TGTGCCAGCAGGGACATTTTGAACACTGAAGCTTTCTTT.

The chain carries TRBV28 and TRBJ1-1; TRBD1 matches 7 bases. The CDR3 runs to 16 residues. Losses at the gene ends were 6 bases for V and 1 base for J; bases not matched to a gene: 11. Germline assignment: CDR1 MDHEN and CDR2 SYDVKM. Here the CDR3 DNA reads TGTGCCAGCAGAACAGACAGGGTCGCGAGGAACACTGAAGCTTTCTTT. This sequence encodes CASRTDRVARNTEAFF.

The chain carries TRBV5-1 and TRBJ1-4, with TRBD1 identical over 7 bases. Germline V gene data show CDR1 as SGHRS and CDR2 as YFSETQ. Trimming took 1 base from V and 5 from J; bases not matched to a gene: 14. The length of the CDR3 is 18 residues. Here the CDR3 DNA reads TGCGCCAGCAGCTTGACTTCAATAGCGGGACAGATAAATGAAAAACTGTTTTTT. Translated: CASSLTSIAGQINEKLFF.

The chain has TRBV19 and TRBJ2-4; TRBD2 matches at 7 bases. Germline assignment: CDR1 LNHDA and CDR2 SQIVND (reference sequence). V shed 5 bases and J 1 base; nucleotides not matched to a gene: 11. There are 17 residues in the CDR3. In DNA form, the CDR3 reads TGTGCCAGTAGTGGGGCGGGGGTCCTGTCGGCCAAAAACATTCAGTACTTC. Translated: CASSGAGVLSAKNIQYF.

This clone was counted a single time. The genes are TRBV6-6 and TRBJ2-7; TRBD2 agrees at 9 bases. Germline V gives CDR1 MNHNY, CDR2 SVGAGI (reference sequence). CDR3 length equals 16 residues. Trimming cost V 7 bases and J 4 bases; bases outside gene matches: 14. CDR3 coding DNA: TGTGCCAGCACCCCTCGTCGAGGTAGCGGGAGTTACGAGCAGTACTTC. Its protein product is CASTPRRGSGSYEQYF.

This clone showed up just a few times. V and J are TRBV7-2 and TRBJ1-2; D possibly corresponds to TRBD1 (5 bases). This CDR3 spans 13 amino acids. V shed 2 bases and J shed 7 bases, with 11 bases lying between them. Germline CDR1 is SGHTA and CDR2 is FQGNSA. The DNA for the CDR3 is TGTGCCAGCAGCTTAACTCAGGGTGGTGGCTACACCTTC. It yields the protein CASSLTQGGGYTF. Supplemented by reference TRBV7-2 and TRBJ1-2, the full variable domain reads GAGVSQSPSNKVTEKGKDVELRCDPISGHTALYWYRQSLGQGLEFLIYFQGNSAPDKSGLPSDRFSAERTGGSVSTLTIQRTQQEDSAVYLCASSLTQGGGYTFGSGTRLTVV.

This clone was observed a single time. V gene TRBV5-1 combines with J gene TRBJ2-1; 7 positions agree with TRBD1. The CDR3 is made up of 18 amino acids. Germline V CDR1 and CDR2: SGHRS, YFSETQ. J gave up 0 bases and V 3 bases, and 12 bases lay outside the gene matches. CDR3 bases: TGCGCCAGCAGCTCAGGCCCGGAATACAGGGGCTCCTACAATGAGCAGTTCTTC. This codes for CASSSGPEYRGSYNEQFF. Supplemented by reference TRBV5-1 and TRBJ2-1, the full variable domain reads KAGVTQTPRYLIKTRGQQVTLSCSPISGHRSVSWYQQTPGQGLQFLFEYFSETQRNKGNFPGRFSGRQFSNSRSEMNVSTLELGDSALYLCASSSGPEYRGSYNEQFFGPGTRLTVL.

The V gene is TRBV29-1, the J gene TRBJ1-1; D perhaps matches TRBD1 (6 bases). Germline-derived CDR1 and CDR2 are SQVTM and ANQGSEA. The CDR3 sequence is 12 residues long. Trimming removed 4 bases from V and 6 bases from J, with 12 bases in between. This chain's CDR3 is CSVVSGVAEAFF. CDR3 nucleotides: TGCAGCGTTGTGTCAGGGGTCGCTGAAGCTTTCTTT.

A note on this clone: Additional DNA sequences in this sample encode the identical CDR3. The CDR3 loop is CAWSRGYGYTF. The CDR3 DNA reads as TGTGCCTGGAGCCGGGGCTATGGCTACACCTTC. The chain joins TRBV30 to TRBJ1-2; D unresolved. Germline-derived CDR1 and CDR2 are GTSNPN and SVGIG (reference sequence). V dropped 3 bases and J dropped 4 bases, with 6 bases sitting between them. CDR3 length: 11 residues.

This chain links TRBV6-5 with TRBJ2-5; no clear D. Germline CDR1 is MNHEY and CDR2 is SVGAGI. CDR3 length equals 14 residues. Trimming pared 5 bases from V and 2 bases from J, leaving 12 bases between. Written as DNA, the CDR3 is TGTGCCAGCAGTAGACAACACACTCAAGAGACCCAGTACTTC. As protein: CASSRQHTQETQYF.

The V call is TRBV9, the J call TRBJ2-7, with D possibly matching TRBD2 (5 bases). The ends were cut back, 3 bases at V and 3 bases at J, with 7 bases in the middle. The length of the CDR3 is 12 residues. CDR1 is SGDLS, CDR2 YYNGEE, per germline. DNA for the CDR3: TGTGCCAGCAGCGGACGGGGCTACGAGCAGTACTTC. Its translation: CASSGRGYEQYF.

CDR3 coding DNA: TGTGCCAGTAGTATAAGGGGGCGTGAAACTGAAGCTTTCTTT. Amino acids: CASSIRGRETEAFF. The chain joins TRBV19 to TRBJ1-1; TRBD1 agrees at 7 bases. The CDR3 consists of 14 residues. Germline V gene data show CDR1 as LNHDA and CDR2 as SQIVND (reference sequence). The trim removed 2 bases at V and 5 bases at J, leaving 5 bases unmatched.

The chain is built from TRBV5-8 and TRBJ2-1; possible D gene TRBD2, 6 bases. Looked up from germline, CDR1 is SGHTS and CDR2 is YDEGEE. The V end was cut by 4 bases, the J end by 8 bases, with 19 bases between. The CDR3 totals 15 residues. In DNA form, the CDR3 reads TGTGCCAGCAGCCCGGGTAGGGTTCCTAGCGATGAGCAGTTCTTC. This translates into CASSPGRVPSDEQFF.

V and J are TRBV6-5 and TRBJ1-2; 7 nucleotides match TRBD1. V was pared by 2 bases and J by 4 bases, with 7 bases of the junction left unmatched. This CDR3 comprises 15 residues. The germline gives CDR1 MNHEY, CDR2 SVGAGI. CDR3 region: CASSYGQGVAYGYTF. As DNA, the CDR3 is TGTGCCAGCAGTTACGGGCAGGGGGTGGCCTATGGCTACACCTTC.

This chain links TRBV2 with TRBJ1-2; the D gene is possibly TRBD1 (6 bases). The V gene's germline CDR1 is SNHLY and CDR2 FYNNEI. The CDR3 length is 14 residues. V gave up 7 bases and J gave up 3 bases, with 15 bases separating them. CDR3 in amino acids: CASTRGAPDYGYTF. The CDR3 DNA reads TGTGCCAGCACGCGGGGGGCTCCGGACTATGGCTACACCTTC.

This clone was counted between two and nine times. The rearrangement uses TRBV7-2 and TRBJ1-6, with 9 bases identical to TRBD1. The V segment lost 4 bases and the J segment 8 bases; nucleotides outside the gene matches: 0. Germline V CDR1 and CDR2: SGHTA, FQGNSA. The CDR3 spans 13 residues. CDR3 sequence reads: CASSWTGDSPLHF. The CDR3 DNA is TGTGCCAGCAGCTGGACAGGGGATTCACCCCTCCACTTT.

V is TRBV7-6 and J is TRBJ1-1; maybe TRBD1 (5 bases). The V gene lost 0 bases and the J gene lost 1 base, with 12 bases spanning the gap. The CDR3 is 16 amino acids. Germline CDR1 is SGHVS and CDR2 is FNYEAQ. CDR3 in DNA: TGTGCCAGCAGCTTAGCGCCCCAGGGAGGGAACACTGAAGCTTTCTTT. It translates to CASSLAPQGGNTEAFF.

This chain links TRBV6-5 with TRBJ1-5; 7 nucleotides line up with TRBD1. The CDR3 is 14 amino acids. V was pared by 5 bases and J by 5 bases, with 6 bases of the junction left unmatched. The germline CDR1 and CDR2 sequences are MNHEY and SVGAGI. Here the CDR3 reads CASSRQGFDQPQHF. The CDR3 nucleotides are TGTGCCAGCAGTCGACAGGGATTTGATCAGCCCCAGCATTTT.

The chain has TRBV14 and TRBJ2-5, with D perhaps matching TRBD1 (5 bases). This CDR3 spans 14 amino acids. Germline V gives CDR1 SGHDN, CDR2 FVKESK. V shed 1 base and J shed 3 bases, with 9 bases lying between them. The CDR3 bases are TGTGCCAGCAGCCAAGCGACAGAAAAAGAGACCCAGTACTTC. Protein sequence: CASSQATEKETQYF.

The V gene is TRBV9, the J gene TRBJ2-1; TRBD1 is a possible D gene (5 bases). The V gene's germline CDR1 is SGDLS and CDR2 YYNGEE. This CDR3 comprises 14 residues. V was trimmed by 6 bases and J by 3 bases, leaving 13 bases between them. The CDR3 DNA reads as TGTGCCAGCACCCCCCCCGACAGCTACAATGAGCAGTTCTTC. It yields the protein CASTPPDSYNEQFF.